Each of the 20 T cell receptor beta chains below was sequenced from the same sample in a study of T cell responses to AZD1222 COVID-19 vaccine. Assay used: immunoSEQ multiplex PCR; TCRdb lists only in-frame clones, some missing. This sample carries about 100,000 clones, about 85% of them seen once, and the ten largest clones take around 4.9%. Sequencing used peripheral blood, obtained 28 days after the second AZD1222 dose. Receptors were obtained from an adult who received the AZD1222 COVID-19 vaccine.

The chain combines TRBV7-8 with TRBJ1-1; 7 bases agree with TRBD1. This CDR3 spans 16 amino acids. V trimming: 2 bases; J trimming: 4 bases; junction bases outside the gene matches: 10. Germline V gene data show CDR1 as SGHVS and CDR2 as FQNEAQ. The chain's CDR3 is CASSLRATGQVTEAFF. The DNA of the CDR3 is TGTGCCAGCAGCTTACGGGCGACAGGGCAGGTCACTGAAGCTTTCTTT.

This chain joins TRBV5-5 and TRBJ2-2; D is possibly TRBD1 (7 bases). CDR3 length equals 17 residues. With 1 base removed from V and 7 bases from J, the gap between germline ends came to 20 bases. CDR1 SGHKS and CDR2 YYEKEE come from the germline V gene (reference sequence). The CDR3 sequence: CASSLRDLTGNNGELFF. CDR3 sequence (DNA): TGTGCCAGCAGCTTGCGGGACTTGACAGGGAATAACGGGGAGCTGTTTTTT.

The rearrangement joins TRBV7-2 to TRBJ1-6, with no clear D. The V end was cut by 5 bases, the J end by 2 bases, with 16 bases between. The CDR3 is made up of 17 amino acids. CDR1 and CDR2 (germline): SGHTA, FQGNSA. The CDR3 here is CASSDFSAPAYNSPLHF. CDR3 nucleotides: TGTGCCAGCAGCGACTTCAGCGCGCCGGCCTATAATTCACCCCTCCACTTT.

The chain recombines TRBV18 with TRBJ1-1; D gene unclear. The CDR3 runs 13 residues. Trimming took 4 bases from V and 3 from J, leaving 9 bases between them. CDR1 and CDR2 from the germline V gene are KGHSH and LQKENI. DNA for the CDR3: TGTGCCAGCTCACAAAAGCAGGACACTGAAGCTTTCTTT. Protein sequence: CASSQKQDTEAFF.

This chain uses TRBV3-1 (or the pseudogene TRBV3-2) with TRBJ2-7; TRBD1 aligns across 7 bases. Germline CDR1 is LGHDT and CDR2 is YNNKEL (reference sequence). The CDR3 spans 15 residues. V lost 4 bases to trimming and J lost 2 bases; unmatched junction nucleotides: 8. CDR3 in DNA: TGTGCCAGCAGCCGAACAGGGGTCCCGACCTACGAGCAGTACTTC. The encoded protein is CASSRTGVPTYEQYF.

The rearrangement joins TRBV12-3 or TRBV12-4 to TRBJ2-5, with a possible D match to TRBD2 (5 bases). V was clipped by 5 bases and J by 5 bases, with 12 bases between them. The CDR3 has 13 residues. The DNA of the CDR3 is TGTGCCAGCAGTGGCGGGCAACACGAGACCCAGTACTTC. Its translation is CASSGGQHETQYF.

The CDR3 DNA reads TGTGCCAGCAGCCGGGGCCGCTACGAGCAGTACTTC. Amino acid sequence: CASSRGRYEQYF. This sequence joins TRBV11-2 and TRBJ2-7; either TRBD1 or TRBD2 may fit D (5 bases each). This CDR3 has 12 residues. Germline CDR1 SGHAT, CDR2 FQNNGV. The ends were cut back, 5 bases at V and 3 bases at J, with 8 bases in the middle.

The sample holds one count of this clone. The chain uses TRBV6-5 and TRBJ1-1; a weak D match, TRBD1 (6 bases). Trimming cost V 6 bases and J 7 bases, with 21 bases left between them. The CDR3 runs to 15 residues. CDR1 MNHEY and CDR2 SVGAGI come from the germline V gene. In DNA form, the CDR3 reads TGTGCCAGCAGAACGACAGGAACGACCCCAATTGAAGCTTTCTTT. Translation gives CASRTTGTTPIEAFF.

The CDR3 here is CATSWRQGGSGELFF. CDR3 nucleotide sequence: TGTGCCACCAGCTGGAGACAGGGAGGATCCGGGGAGCTGTTTTTT. V and J are TRBV15 and TRBJ2-2; possible D gene TRBD1, 7 bases. This CDR3 spans 15 amino acids. V dropped 5 bases and J dropped 6 bases, with 16 bases sitting between them. Germline V gives CDR1 LNHNV, CDR2 YYDKDF (reference sequence).

The chain has TRBV12-3 or TRBV12-4 and TRBJ1-6; perhaps TRBD1 as D (6 bases). This CDR3 is built from 13 residues. V lost 6 bases and J lost 4, with 7 bases in between. The CDR3 loop is CASRDSYNSPLHF. In DNA form, the CDR3 reads TGTGCCAGCAGGGACAGTTATAATTCACCCCTCCACTTT.

The chain is built from TRBV4-1 and TRBJ2-7, with TRBD2 matching over 11 bases. The CDR3 is 15 amino acids. The J segment lost 4 bases and the V segment lost 3 bases, leaving 5 bases of the junction unmatched. In germline, CDR1 is MGHRA, CDR2 YSYEKL. CDR3 sequence reads: CASSHLAGGQYEQYF. CDR3 sequence (DNA): TGCGCCAGCAGCCACTTAGCGGGGGGGCAATACGAGCAGTACTTC.

The CDR3 here is CASSTGASPNTEAFF. The DNA of the CDR3 is TGTGCCAGTAGTACAGGGGCCTCCCCGAACACTGAAGCTTTCTTT. The chain employs TRBV19 and TRBJ1-1; possibly TRBD1 for D (6 bases). The germline CDR1 and CDR2 sequences are LNHDA and SQIVND (reference sequence). The CDR3 consists of 15 residues. Trimming cost V 4 bases and J 1 base, with 13 bases left between them. The variable domain in full, completed from reference TRBV19 and TRBJ1-1, reads DGGITQSPKYLFRKEGQNVTLSCEQNLNHDAMYWYRQDPGQGLRLIYYSQIVNDFQKGDIAEGYSVSREKKESFPLTVTSAQKNPTAFYLCASSTGASPNTEAFFGQGTRLTVV.

This chain connects TRBV6-2 or TRBV6-3 to TRBJ1-4; 9 bases are a match to TRBD1. The CDR3 contains 17 residues. Germline V gene lookup returns CDR1 MNHEY and CDR2 SVGEGT. V shed 2 bases and J 1 base; nucleotides not matched to a gene: 5. Here the CDR3 reads CASSYPDRGKTNEKLFF. CDR3 bases: TGTGCCAGCAGTTACCCGGACAGGGGAAAAACTAATGAAAAACTGTTTTTT.

V and J are TRBV7-6 and TRBJ2-3, with TRBD2 matching 7 bases. The V segment lost 1 base and the J segment 4 bases; nucleotides outside the gene matches: 5. The germline V gene has CDR1 SGHVS and CDR2 FNYEAQ. The CDR3 has 15 amino acids. CDR3 sequence: CASSLGGGSADTQYF. Here the CDR3 DNA reads TGTGCCAGCAGCTTAGGCGGGGGTTCAGCAGATACGCAGTATTTT.

This rearrangement joins TRBV28 to TRBJ2-1, with 8 nucleotides matching TRBD2. The V gene's germline CDR1 is MDHEN and CDR2 SYDVKM. The V and J ends lost 6 bases and 8 bases, in that order; junction bases with no gene match: 12. The CDR3 is 15 amino acids. Here the CDR3 reads CASSVSGAGAYEQFF. CDR3 in DNA: TGTGCCAGCAGCGTTAGCGGGGCGGGCGCGTATGAGCAGTTCTTC.

The chain employs TRBV15 and TRBJ1-1; D call uncertain. Between the trimmed V and J ends, which lost 1 base and 3 bases, there was a span of 9 bases. Germline CDR1 LNHNV, CDR2 YYDKDF (reference sequence). CDR3 length: 14 residues. The CDR3 DNA sequence: TGTGCCACCAGCAGAGTAAACATAGACACTGAAGCTTTCTTT. Translating gives CATSRVNIDTEAFF. The variable domain in full, with the rest retrieved from reference TRBV15 and TRBJ1-1, is DAMVIQNPRYQVTQFGKPVTLSCSQTLNHNVMYWYQQKSSQAPKLLFHYYDKDFNNEADTPDNFQSRRPNTSFCFLDIRSPGLGDTAMYLCATSRVNIDTEAFFGQGTRLTVV.

CDR3 in amino acids: CASSPRTPHDTQYF. CDR3 nucleotides: TGTGCCAGCAGTCCCAGGACCCCCCACGATACGCAGTATTTT. The chain links TRBV6-5 to TRBJ2-3; no reliable D call. Trimming left V 5 bases short and J 6 bases short, with 15 bases between. Per germline, CDR1 MNHEY and CDR2 SVGAGI. The CDR3 covers 14 residues.

The V call is TRBV7-9, the J call TRBJ1-1; tentatively, D is TRBD1 (5 bases). Germline lookup yields CDR1 SEHNR and CDR2 FQNEAQ (reference sequence). V shed 2 bases and J shed 4 bases, with 23 bases lying between them. This CDR3 spans 18 amino acids. In DNA form, the CDR3 reads TGTGCCAGCAGCTTAAGACCCCTCGGCAGGAGGAGGGGCACTGAAGCTTTCTTT. Its protein is CASSLRPLGRRRGTEAFF.

CDR3 sequence reads: CATIGPGYGYTF. CDR3 nucleotide sequence: TGTGCCACCATAGGGCCAGGTTATGGCTACACCTTC. The chain recombines TRBV24-1 with TRBJ1-2; D unclear. This CDR3 spans 12 amino acids. CDR1 is KGHDR and CDR2 is SFDVKD in the germline V gene. V lost 8 bases to trimming and J lost 5 bases, with 11 bases between them.

Comment on this clone: One junction end disagrees with the germline gene, perhaps due to a read error. The rearrangement uses TRBV6-2 or TRBV6-3 and TRBJ2-1; perhaps TRBD2 as D (5 bases). CDR3 length equals 11 residues. Germline CDR1 reads MNHEY; CDR2 reads SVGEGT. DNA for the CDR3: TGTGCCAGCAGTTTCGGGCTACTGGAGGTCTTC. Translated: CASSFGLLEVF.